The 32 T cell receptor beta chains given below trace back to one sample, sequenced in a study of T-cell reconstitution after alpha-beta-depleted transplantation in children. Unique molecular identifiers were incorporated into the prepared TCRbeta library. Using its own MiXCR run on the PCR reads, TCRdb lists one record per CDR3 protein. The sample has around 580,000 distinct CDR3 sequences, over 20% seen once. The source material was PBMCs, sampled before TCRalphabeta/CD19-depleted stem cell transplant. The receptor set was obtained from a boy younger than two with Wiskott-Aldrich syndrome, due to receive a stem cell transplant.

The rearrangement joins TRBV7-6 to TRBJ1-6; unclear D gene. The CDR3 consists of 17 residues. Trimming shortened V by 5 bases and J by 0 bases, and 14 bases separated the two germline ends. Germline V CDR1 and CDR2: SGHVS, FNYEAQ. CDR3 coding DNA: TGTGCCAGCAGCCAACGGGGTGATAGCTCCTATAATTCACCCCTCCACTTT. It yields the protein CASSQRGDSSYNSPLHF.

This clonotype was seen only a few times. This chain uses TRBV20-1 with TRBJ2-7; the match to TRBD2 covers 10 bases. Germline assignment: CDR1 DFQATT and CDR2 SNEGSKA (reference sequence). With V trimmed by 7 bases and J by 1 base, 4 bases remained unmatched. The CDR3 sequence is 13 residues long. In DNA form, the CDR3 reads TGCAGTGTCCCGACTAGCGGGTCCTACGAGCAGTACTTC. It is translated as CSVPTSGSYEQYF.

This clonotype was detected a few times. The gene calls are TRBV2 and TRBJ2-2; tentative D call: TRBD1 (5 bases). With 6 bases removed from V and 6 bases from J, the gap between germline ends came to 17 bases. CDR3 length: 15 amino acids. Per the germline V gene, CDR1 is SNHLY and CDR2 is FYNNEI. CDR3 protein: CASRQEPDLSGELFF. The DNA of the CDR3 is TGTGCCAGCAGACAGGAACCAGACTTATCCGGGGAGCTGTTTTTT.

V usage is TRBV5-1 and J usage is TRBJ2-2, with D possibly matching TRBD1 (5 bases). Germline-derived CDR1 and CDR2 are SGHRS and YFSETQ. Trimming took 4 bases from V and 5 from J, leaving 9 bases between them. CDR3 length: 13 amino acids. CDR3 residues: CASSGPGTGELFF. The DNA of the CDR3 is TGCGCCAGCAGCGGGCCAGGGACCGGGGAGCTGTTTTTT.

This sequence joins TRBV12-3 or TRBV12-4 and TRBJ1-1; D is ambiguous. Trimming cost V 3 bases and J 1 base, with 6 bases left between them. The CDR3 extends over 13 amino acids. CDR3 nucleotide sequence: TGTGCCAGCAGTTTTCAGAAGAACACTGAAGCTTTCTTT. Protein product: CASSFQKNTEAFF.

V is TRBV20-1 and J is TRBJ2-1, with TRBD1 matching over 7 bases. Germline lookup yields CDR1 DFQATT and CDR2 SNEGSKA (reference sequence). Losses at the gene ends were 3 bases for V and 4 bases for J; bases not matched to a gene: 9. CDR3 length: 15 amino acids. The CDR3 coding sequence is TGCAGTGCTAGTCCCCCGGGGACAGCTTACAATGAGCAGTTCTTC. Its protein is CSASPPGTAYNEQFF.

The chain has TRBV30 and TRBJ1-1, with D perhaps matching TRBD1 (5 bases). Germline V gene data show CDR1 as GTSNPN and CDR2 as SVGIG (reference sequence). This CDR3 is built from 12 residues. Trimming removed 3 bases at V and 5 bases at J, with 10 bases between. This chain's CDR3 is CAWSIGGTEAFF. CDR3 DNA sequence: TGTGCCTGGAGCATTGGGGGGACTGAAGCTTTCTTT.

The CDR3 sequence: CASSFPSGPAYEQYF. The CDR3 DNA sequence: TGTGCCAGCAGCTTTCCTAGCGGACCAGCCTACGAGCAGTACTTC. V and J are TRBV7-9 and TRBJ2-7; 7 bases align to TRBD2. The CDR3 is made up of 15 amino acids. Germline loops: CDR1 SEHNR, CDR2 FQNEAQ (reference sequence). V lost 3 bases to trimming and J lost 2 bases; unmatched junction nucleotides: 7.

This clonotype came up a few times. The chain joins TRBV7-6 to TRBJ1-3; 7 positions agree with TRBD1. The V and J ends lost 0 bases and 9 bases, in that order; junction bases with no gene match: 5. Germline CDR1 is SGHVS and CDR2 is FNYEAQ. The CDR3 is made up of 14 amino acids. The CDR3 region has the DNA TGTGCCAGCAGCTTAGCGGCAGGGGGGGCCACCATATATTTT. This translates into CASSLAAGGATIYF.

The rearrangement uses TRBV10-2 and TRBJ2-3, with D possibly being TRBD2 (5 bases). The CDR3 totals 17 residues. Germline V gene lookup returns CDR1 WSHSY and CDR2 SAAADI. V lost 1 base and J lost 0, with 14 bases in between. CDR3 sequence reads: CASSEFRRVTSTDTQYF. The DNA of the CDR3 is TGCGCCAGCAGTGAGTTTAGGCGGGTAACTAGCACAGATACGCAGTATTTT.

This clonotype was seen only a few times. V is TRBV20-1 and J is TRBJ2-1; TRBD2 agrees at 13 bases. The CDR3 has 15 residues. The V segment lost 0 bases and the J segment 10 bases; nucleotides outside the gene matches: 6. From germline, CDR1 is DFQATT and CDR2 SNEGSKA (reference sequence). The DNA for the CDR3 is TGCAGTGCTAGAGAACCGGGACTAGCGGGGAGAGAGCAGTTCTTC. Amino acid sequence: CSAREPGLAGREQFF.

This clonotype was counted between two and nine times. V gene TRBV28 combines with J gene TRBJ1-1; D call uncertain. With 6 bases removed from V and 6 bases from J, the gap between germline ends came to 17 bases. The CDR3 covers 14 residues. Looked up from germline, CDR1 is MDHEN and CDR2 is SYDVKM. The CDR3 bases are TGTGCCAGCAGGCAACCGGGTGCGAATTCTGAAGCTTTCTTT. Amino acid sequence: CASRQPGANSEAFF.

V usage is TRBV10-3 and J usage is TRBJ2-3, with D perhaps being TRBD1 or TRBD2 (6 bases each). Trimming removed 3 bases at V and 5 bases at J, with 15 bases between. The CDR3 length is 15 residues. Per germline, CDR1 ENHRY and CDR2 SYGVKD. CDR3 nucleotide sequence: TGTGCCATCAGTGACCTTGGGGGGCGGGAAGATACGCAGTATTTT. This codes for CAISDLGGREDTQYF.

In this sample, this clonotype turned up a few times. This sequence joins TRBV7-9 and TRBJ2-5; TRBD1 is a possible D gene (5 bases). Germline V gene lookup returns CDR1 SEHNR and CDR2 FQNEAQ (reference sequence). CDR3 length: 15 amino acids. Trimming removed 5 bases from V and 1 base from J, with 14 bases in between. The CDR3 here is CASSQAQGTQETQYF. DNA for the CDR3: TGTGCCAGCAGCCAAGCGCAGGGAACCCAAGAGACCCAGTACTTC. The full variable domain, completed using reference TRBV7-9 and TRBJ2-5, is DTGVSQNPRHKITKRGQNVTFRCDPISEHNRLYWYRQTLGQGPEFLTYFQNEAQLEKSRLLSDRFSAERPKGSFSTLEIQRTEQGDSAMYLCASSQAQGTQETQYFGPGTRLLVL.

The rearrangement uses TRBV6-1 and TRBJ2-7, with 9 positions matching TRBD1. CDR1 MNHNS and CDR2 SASEGT come from the germline V gene. J gave up 4 bases and V 4 bases, and 8 bases lay outside the gene matches. The CDR3 has 15 residues. CDR3 sequence reads: CASSASGTGIYEQYF. In DNA form, the CDR3 reads TGTGCCAGCAGTGCTTCCGGGACAGGGATTTACGAGCAGTACTTC.

This clonotype has only a few counts. The CDR3 coding sequence is TGCGCCAGCACCTTACAGGGGGCGGATAATTCACCCCTCCACTTT. The encoded protein is CASTLQGADNSPLHF. The gene calls are TRBV5-1 and TRBJ1-6, with TRBD1 identical over 9 bases. CDR3 length: 15 residues. CDR1 is SGHRS and CDR2 is YFSETQ in the germline V gene. V lost 6 bases, J lost 5 bases, and 6 bases stayed unmatched.

The chain joins TRBV19 to TRBJ1-4; no clear D. Per the germline V gene, CDR1 is LNHDA and CDR2 is SQIVND (reference sequence). V lost 8 bases and J lost 5, with 12 bases in between. This CDR3 contains 13 residues. The CDR3 sequence is CASLGLLNEKLFF. CDR3 bases: TGTGCCAGTCTCGGGCTCTTAAATGAAAAACTGTTTTTT.

This clonotype occurred a few times. The chain uses TRBV27 and TRBJ2-2; D uncertain. This CDR3 is built from 15 residues. V gave up 3 bases and J gave up 4 bases, with 12 bases separating them. Germline V gives CDR1 MNHEY, CDR2 SMNVEV (reference sequence). The CDR3 region has the DNA TGTGCCAGCAGTTTCCCATACGCGCCCACCGGGGAGCTGTTTTTT. Protein product: CASSFPYAPTGELFF.

As regards this clonotype: A much larger clone lies a single base off, so this may be a read error. Here the CDR3 reads CASSLKSSYNEQFF. The CDR3 DNA reads TGTGCCAGCAGTTTGAAGAGCTCCTACAATGAGCAGTTCTTC. V gene TRBV12-3 or TRBV12-4 combines with J gene TRBJ2-1; D gene unclear. This CDR3 region has 14 residues. Trimming pared 3 bases from V and 0 bases from J, leaving 6 bases between.

This chain links TRBV20-1 with TRBJ1-1; 9 nucleotides align to TRBD1. CDR1 is DFQATT, CDR2 SNEGSKA, per germline (reference sequence). Trimming cost V 3 bases and J 3 bases; bases outside gene matches: 8. There are 15 residues in the CDR3. CDR3 protein: CSASPRTGEDTEAFF. The CDR3 bases are TGCAGTGCTAGTCCACGGACAGGGGAGGACACTGAAGCTTTCTTT.

This chain links TRBV28 with TRBJ1-4; a possible D gene is TRBD1 (6 bases). This CDR3 has 15 amino acids. Germline CDR1 and CDR2: MDHEN and SYDVKM. The V end lost 5 bases, the J end lost 0 bases, and 10 bases lay between the germline ends. CDR3 in amino acids: CASSRAGATNEKLFF. The DNA of the CDR3 is TGTGCCAGCAGTCGGGCAGGGGCAACTAATGAAAAACTGTTTTTT. Looking up the rest from reference TRBV28 and TRBJ1-4 gives the full variable domain: DVKVTQSSRYLVKRTGEKVFLECVQDMDHENMFWYRQDPGLGLRLIYFSYDVKMKEKGDIPEGYSVSREKKERFSLILESASTNQTSMYLCASSRAGATNEKLFFGSGTQLSVL.

This rearrangement joins TRBV15 to TRBJ2-1; 7 bases match TRBD1. The germline V gene has CDR1 LNHNV and CDR2 YYDKDF (reference sequence). The CDR3 is made up of 18 amino acids. The ends lost 0 bases at V and 0 bases at J; junction bases unmatched: 8. The CDR3 loop reads CATSRELTRDSSYNEQFF. Written as DNA, the CDR3 is TGTGCCACCAGCAGAGAACTTACCAGGGACAGCTCCTACAATGAGCAGTTCTTC. The full variable domain, with the rest looked up from reference TRBV15 and TRBJ2-1, is DAMVIQNPRYQVTQFGKPVTLSCSQTLNHNVMYWYQQKSSQAPKLLFHYYDKDFNNEADTPDNFQSRRPNTSFCFLDIRSPGLGDTAMYLCATSRELTRDSSYNEQFFGPGTRLTVL.

The chain links TRBV20-1 to TRBJ1-4; TRBD1 might be the D (5 bases). The CDR3 consists of 13 residues. The V end lost 4 bases, the J end lost 8 bases, and 14 bases lay between the germline ends. Per germline, CDR1 DFQATT and CDR2 SNEGSKA (reference sequence). As DNA, the CDR3 is TGCAGTGCTACCCCGGGGCTTAGGGAAAAACTGTTTTTT. Its protein product is CSATPGLREKLFF.

J is TRBJ2-5 and V is TRBV29-1; the match to TRBD2 covers 9 bases. Germline CDR1 SQVTM, CDR2 ANQGSEA. There are 12 residues in the CDR3. The CDR3 DNA sequence: TGCACCGCTCGACTAGCGGAAGAGACCCAGTACTTC. Translation gives CTARLAEETQYF. Full variable domain (remainder filled in from reference TRBV29-1 and TRBJ2-5): SAVISQKPSRDICQRGTSLTIQCQVDSQVTMMFWYRQQPGQSLTLIATANQGSEATYESGFVIDKFPISRPNLTFSTLTVSNMSPEDSSIYLCTARLAEETQYFGPGTRLLVL.

This chain joins TRBV15 and TRBJ2-1; unclear D gene. The V end lost 0 bases, the J end lost 0 bases, and 6 bases lay between the germline ends. The CDR3 is 15 amino acids. Looked up from germline, CDR1 is LNHNV and CDR2 is YYDKDF (reference sequence). In DNA form, the CDR3 reads TGTGCCACCAGCAGAGATAGGACCTCCTACAATGAGCAGTTCTTC. It encodes CATSRDRTSYNEQFF. Full variable domain (rest looked up from reference TRBV15 and TRBJ2-1): DAMVIQNPRYQVTQFGKPVTLSCSQTLNHNVMYWYQQKSSQAPKLLFHYYDKDFNNEADTPDNFQSRRPNTSFCFLDIRSPGLGDTAMYLCATSRDRTSYNEQFFGPGTRLTVL.

The chain couples TRBV5-1 to TRBJ2-7; perhaps TRBD1 as D (5 bases). V lost 3 bases, J lost 1 base, and 11 bases lay in between. Germline assignment: CDR1 SGHRS and CDR2 YFSETQ. This CDR3 contains 14 residues. The CDR3 loop is CASSSQGESYEQYF. CDR3 DNA: TGCGCCAGCAGCTCCCAGGGTGAGTCCTACGAGCAGTACTTC.

The genes are TRBV10-3 and TRBJ2-7; 8 bases map to TRBD1. Germline V gene sequence: CDR1 ENHRY, CDR2 SYGVKD. J lost 2 bases, V lost 2 bases, and 2 bases had no gene match. The CDR3 is 14 residues long. The CDR3 sequence is CAISETGGTYEQYF. The CDR3 nucleotides read TGTGCCATCAGTGAGACAGGGGGTACCTACGAGCAGTACTTC.

The rearrangement joins TRBV24-1 to TRBJ2-1; D is possibly TRBD1 (7 bases). Trimming pared 1 base from V and 7 bases from J, leaving 19 bases between. This CDR3 has 17 residues. The germline V gene has CDR1 KGHDR and CDR2 SFDVKD. The CDR3 loop is CATSDLRQGGMLNEQFF. The CDR3 DNA reads as TGTGCCACCAGTGATTTACGACAGGGAGGAATGCTAAATGAGCAGTTCTTC.

The V and J genes are TRBV10-3 and TRBJ2-7, with 12 bases fitting TRBD2. V lost 2 bases and J lost 5; bases outside the gene matches: 7. Germline CDR1 and CDR2: ENHRY and SYGVKD. This CDR3 region has 16 residues. The CDR3 DNA reads TGTGCCATCAGTGAGGCCCGGACTAGCGGGACCCACGAGCAGTACTTC. Translation gives CAISEARTSGTHEQYF.

The J gene is TRBJ2-2, the V gene TRBV12-3 or TRBV12-4; D possibly corresponds to TRBD2 (5 bases). This CDR3 contains 15 residues. The germline V and J ends were trimmed by 4 bases and 6 bases, with 15 bases remaining between them. CDR3 in DNA: TGTGCCAGCAGTTGGGTGGGAGTCCCCCCCGGGGAGCTGTTTTTT. This codes for CASSWVGVPPGELFF.

The gene calls are TRBV7-2 and TRBJ1-5; unclear D gene. In germline, CDR1 is SGHTA, CDR2 FQGNSA. V was clipped by 5 bases and J by 3 bases, with 11 bases between them. This CDR3 comprises 14 residues. The CDR3: CASSAARSNQPQHF. In DNA form, the CDR3 reads TGTGCCAGCAGCGCGGCTCGTTCCAATCAGCCCCAGCATTTT.

CDR3 in amino acids: CASSPYGRVYNEQFF. The CDR3 nucleotides are TGTGCCAGCAGCCCTTATGGACGGGTCTACAATGAGCAGTTCTTC. The gene calls are TRBV7-9 and TRBJ2-1; D gene unclear. With 5 bases removed from V and 3 bases from J, the gap between germline ends came to 14 bases. This CDR3 comprises 15 residues. Per the germline V gene, CDR1 is SEHNR and CDR2 is FQNEAQ (reference sequence).